Below, 9 T cell receptor beta chains from the same sample are listed, as sequenced in a study of blood T cell repertoires in COVID-19. Here immunoSEQ multiplex PCR was the method, and the copy in TCRdb shows in-frame clones only, minus some. The repertoire has 350,000 or so clones, about 89% of them found once; the top ten carry about 10%. The sample taken for sequencing was peripheral blood. These receptors were obtained from a woman in her 30s with COVID-19, enrolled during active disease.

This rearrangement joins TRBV27 to TRBJ2-7; D is unresolved. The V gene's germline CDR1 is MNHEY and CDR2 SMNVEV (reference sequence). Trimming cost V 4 bases and J 2 bases, with 12 bases left between them. The CDR3 runs to 14 residues. This chain's CDR3 is CASSSPVPPYEQYF. The DNA for the CDR3 is TGTGCCAGCAGTTCCCCGGTGCCCCCCTACGAGCAGTACTTC.

The rearrangement joins TRBV28 to TRBJ1-5; maybe TRBD1 (5 bases). CDR1 is MDHEN and CDR2 is SYDVKM in the germline V gene. The CDR3 totals 16 residues. The V and J ends lost 4 bases and 5 bases respectively, with 18 bases between them. CDR3 in DNA: TGTGCCAGCAGTTCCCCCTGGGGCAGGGCGGATCAGCCCCAGCATTTT. Protein: CASSSPWGRADQPQHF. The complete variable domain, with remaining parts taken from reference TRBV28 and TRBJ1-5, reads DVKVTQSSRYLVKRTGEKVFLECVQDMDHENMFWYRQDPGLGLRLIYFSYDVKMKEKGDIPEGYSVSREKKERFSLILESASTNQTSMYLCASSSPWGRADQPQHFGDGTRLSIL.

The chain recombines TRBV5-1 with TRBJ2-7; D is possibly TRBD2 (6 bases). Germline assignment: CDR1 SGHRS and CDR2 YFSETQ. This CDR3 has 16 amino acids. Trimming removed 3 bases from V and 0 bases from J, with 16 bases in between. The CDR3 loop reads CASSSGASALSYEQYF. CDR3 in DNA: TGCGCCAGCAGCTCGGGAGCTAGCGCCCTCTCCTACGAGCAGTACTTC.

The chain uses TRBV6-2 or TRBV6-3 and TRBJ1-5; TRBD1 might be the D (5 bases). Germline V CDR1 and CDR2: MNHEY, SVGEGT. The V end lost 2 bases, the J end lost 7 bases, and 12 bases lay between the germline ends. The CDR3 length is 14 residues. The CDR3 nucleotides read TGTGCCAGCAGTTACCTCCAGGGCTGGCAGCCCCAGCATTTT. As protein: CASSYLQGWQPQHF.

This chain uses TRBV28 with TRBJ1-2, with a tentative D call TRBD1 (6 bases). From germline, CDR1 is MDHEN and CDR2 SYDVKM. Trimming shortened V by 5 bases and J by 6 bases, and 19 bases separated the two germline ends. This CDR3 comprises 15 residues. In nucleotides, the CDR3 is TGTGCCAGCAGTGACCCTAGGGGGTCAGTGGATGGCTACACCTTC. Translated, it gives CASSDPRGSVDGYTF.

V usage is TRBV6-5 and J usage is TRBJ2-1; D is unclear. This CDR3 is 12 amino acids long. Germline lookup yields CDR1 MNHEY and CDR2 SVGAGI. V lost 10 bases, J lost 0 bases, and 7 bases lay in between. This CDR3 reads CAIEYSYNEQFF. The CDR3 nucleotides read TGTGCCATAGAATACTCCTACAATGAGCAGTTCTTC.

The chain combines TRBV28 with TRBJ2-4; the match to TRBD1 covers 10 bases. The CDR3 is made up of 15 amino acids. Germline V gene sequence: CDR1 MDHEN, CDR2 SYDVKM. V lost 6 bases, J lost 8 bases, and 10 bases stayed unmatched. CDR3 in DNA: TGTGCCAGCAGAGACAGGGGGCGTGATTTGGACATTCAGTACTTC. The encoded protein is CASRDRGRDLDIQYF.

The V gene is TRBV28, the J gene TRBJ1-3, with no clear D. CDR3 length equals 16 residues. The V gene's germline CDR1 is MDHEN and CDR2 SYDVKM. The ends were cut back, 3 bases at V and 5 bases at J, with 17 bases in the middle. The CDR3 spells CASSLPGSRLRNTIYF. The CDR3, as DNA: TGTGCCAGCAGTTTGCCCGGGAGTAGGTTGAGAAACACCATATATTTT.

This chain uses TRBV6-6 with TRBJ2-7, with 14 positions matching TRBD2. V was clipped by 5 bases and J by 3 bases; unmatched bases: 12. Germline values: CDR1 MNHNY, CDR2 SVGAGI (reference sequence). The CDR3 has 18 amino acids. CDR3 protein: CASSPGTSGSRRGYEQYF. CDR3 DNA: TGTGCCAGCAGTCCCGGGACTAGCGGGAGTCGGAGGGGCTACGAGCAGTACTTC.